This T cell receptor (beta chain) was documented in a study of shared T cell receptors in the human thymus. Generated by immunoSEQ multiplex PCR, the TCRdb table keeps only in-frame clones and is missing some. Of over 650,000 clones listed, more than 70% were seen once; the top ten hold just under 0.0095%. Trimming removed 5 bases from V and 4 bases from J, with 21 bases in between. The germline V gene has CDR1 GTSNPN and CDR2 SVGIG (reference sequence). The CDR3 consists of 15 residues. In addition, the sample was reused for a study of human thymus T cells. That work adds: Resections from corrective heart surgery provided thymus tissue. Unrelated individuals reportedly shared highly overlapping thymic TCR repertoires.

V is TRBV30 and J is TRBJ2-7, with a tentative D call TRBD2 (6 bases). This TCR came from a boy in the first two years of life with a congenital heart defect. Sequenced sample: thymocytes. The DNA for the CDR3 is TGTGCCTGGGAACCAGACCCGTCCGGAGGGTACGAGCAGTACTTC. This gives the protein CAWEPDPSGGYEQYF.